The T cell receptor beta chain described here comes from a study of T-cell reconstitution after alpha-beta-depleted transplantation in children. Study-wide findings and caveats: Newly produced T cells mostly provided counts and TCRbeta diversity after one year, as hyperexpanded clones declined. Where some patients showed high TCRbeta diversity at day 60, it came from recipient T cells and thymic progenitors that had survived. About two months after transplant, alpha-beta T cells reportedly came from several hundred expanded graft clones.

With 2 bases removed from V and 4 bases from J, the gap between germline ends came to 8 bases. This CDR3 is built from 13 residues. Germline-derived CDR1 and CDR2 are SGHTA and FQGNSA. This clonotype was counted many times. Its antigen is unidentified. Preparation of the TCRbeta library involved a method that used unique molecular identifiers. Via MiXCR, TCRdb re-called the PCR reads, giving one row per CDR3 protein. The repertoire holds 600,000 or so distinct CDR3 sequences, with 23% as singletons. This sample comprised PBMCs, mostly from graft donor cells, obtained 360 days after TCRalphabeta/CD19-depleted stem cell transplant. The clonotype originates from a boy under two years old who had a stem cell transplant for acute myeloid leukemia, so the T cells may come from the graft donor. The V call is TRBV7-2, the J call TRBJ2-5; no clear D. CDR3 protein: CASSLMGRETQYF. The CDR3 region has the DNA TGTGCCAGCAGCTTAATGGGTCGAGAGACCCAGTACTTC.